One and the same sample provided the 27 T cell receptor beta chains below, sequenced in a study of OX40 agonist ivuxolimab in advanced cancers. Clones were read by immunoSEQ multiplex PCR, and TCRdb kept only the in-frame ones, dropping some. Here the sample spans over 100,000 clones, around 87% being singletons. Sequenced here: CD4+ or CD8+ T cells sorted from blood, sampled in a trial of the OX40 agonist ivuxolimab. The origin of the receptors is an adult with an advanced solid tumor such as melanoma, head and neck, liver or kidney cancer.

The rearrangement joins TRBV6-4 to TRBJ1-5; D possibly corresponds to TRBD1 (5 bases). The CDR3 runs 12 residues. Germline V gives CDR1 MRHNA, CDR2 SNTAGT. Trimming cost V 11 bases and J 6 bases, with 14 bases left between them. CDR3 in amino acids: CAARGTSQPQHF. DNA of the CDR3: TGTGCCGCTAGGGGTACAAGTCAGCCCCAGCATTTT.

V is TRBV7-2 and J is TRBJ2-5, with 13 bases fitting TRBD2. Losses at the gene ends were 5 bases for V and 2 bases for J; bases not matched to a gene: 2. The CDR3 runs to 15 residues. Germline assignment: CDR1 SGHTA and CDR2 FQGNSA. CDR3 coding DNA: TGTGCCAGCAGCACGGGACTAGCGGGGCAAGAGACCCAGTACTTC. This sequence encodes CASSTGLAGQETQYF.

This clone was detected only a few times. The genes are TRBV18 and TRBJ1-1; a possible D gene is TRBD1 (6 bases). CDR3 length: 14 residues. Germline values: CDR1 KGHSH, CDR2 LQKENI. V was clipped by 2 bases and J by 0 bases, with 7 bases between them. The CDR3 spells CASSPRGMNTEAFF. The CDR3 nucleotides read TGTGCCAGCTCACCAAGGGGGATGAACACTGAAGCTTTCTTT.

The chain carries TRBV28 and TRBJ1-2, with 7 positions matching TRBD1. Trimming at V came to 7 bases and at J to 7 bases, leaving 9 bases not matched to a gene. Germline CDR1 reads MDHEN; CDR2 reads SYDVKM. The CDR3 is 13 residues long. This CDR3 reads CASTARQGSGYTF. Written as DNA, the CDR3 is TGTGCCAGCACCGCAAGACAGGGCTCTGGCTACACCTTC.

A word on this clone: This same CDR3 is encoded by further DNA sequences in the sample. The chain uses TRBV28 and TRBJ1-5; D remains unclear. V lost 3 bases to trimming and J lost 1 base, with 4 bases between them. The germline V gene encodes CDR1 MDHEN and CDR2 SYDVKM. This CDR3 has 13 residues. The CDR3 region is CASSFSSNQPQHF. CDR3 nucleotide sequence: TGTGCCAGCAGTTTTTCAAGCAATCAGCCCCAGCATTTT.

This clone showed up just a few times. The V gene is TRBV10-3, the J gene TRBJ1-4; no clear D. Trimming took off 3 bases at V and 11 bases at J, with 16 bases between the two ends. The CDR3 extends over 14 amino acids. The germline V gene encodes CDR1 ENHRY and CDR2 SYGVKD. CDR3 in DNA: TGTGCCATCAGTGATCAGAAGGAATTGCGGAAACTGTTTTTT. Translation gives CAISDQKELRKLFF.

The CDR3 bases are TGTGCCAGCAGCGTGGACAGGGGAGCCTACAATGAGCAGTTCTTC. It specifies CASSVDRGAYNEQFF. The chain joins TRBV5-4 to TRBJ2-1; 9 nucleotides agree with TRBD1. The V gene end was trimmed by 4 bases and the J gene end by 2 bases; junction bases not matched to a gene: 4. CDR3 length: 15 residues. Germline values: CDR1 SGHNT, CDR2 YYREEE (reference sequence).

This chain connects TRBV4-1 to TRBJ1-5, with D possibly matching TRBD1 (5 bases). In germline, CDR1 is MGHRA, CDR2 YSYEKL. The ends were cut back, 1 base at V and 3 bases at J, with 10 bases in the middle. CDR3 length: 15 amino acids. The CDR3 is CASSQGRQSNQPQHF. The CDR3, as DNA: TGCGCCAGCAGCCAAGGGAGACAGTCCAATCAGCCCCAGCATTTT.

This chain joins TRBV30 and TRBJ1-2; 8 bases map to TRBD1. From germline, CDR1 is GTSNPN and CDR2 SVGIG (reference sequence). The CDR3 extends over 13 amino acids. Trimming cost V 7 bases and J 5 bases; bases outside gene matches: 9. The CDR3 sequence: CASRGRFRYGYTF. The CDR3 coding sequence is TGTGCCTCCAGGGGGCGATTTAGATATGGCTACACCTTC. The complete variable domain, with remaining parts taken from reference TRBV30 and TRBJ1-2, reads SQTIHQWPATLVQPVGSPLSLECTVEGTSNPNLYWYRQAAGRGLQLLFYSVGIGQISSEVPQNLSASRPQDRQFILSSKKLLLSDSGFYLCASRGRFRYGYTFGSGTRLTVV.

DNA of the CDR3: TGCGCCAGCACGTACCGGGGGGACAGGGTCGCGACCAAGACGAACACCGGGGAGCTGTTTTTT. This codes for CASTYRGDRVATKTNTGELFF. The rearrangement uses TRBV5-1 and TRBJ2-2; 9 bases agree with TRBD1. V gave up 6 bases and J gave up 0 bases; unmatched junction bases: 21. CDR1 and CDR2 from the germline V gene are SGHRS and YFSETQ. The CDR3 totals 21 residues.

J is TRBJ1-1 and V is TRBV28; 9 nucleotides line up with TRBD1. The CDR3 contains 12 residues. Germline CDR1 reads MDHEN; CDR2 reads SYDVKM. V gave up 11 bases and J gave up 1 base; unmatched junction bases: 2. CDR3 in amino acids: CAGTGPNTEAFF. CDR3 sequence (DNA): TGTGCCGGGACAGGGCCGAACACTGAAGCTTTCTTT.

The chain carries TRBV11-2 and TRBJ2-2; 9 bases are a match to TRBD1. J lost 6 bases, V lost 4 bases, and 9 bases had no gene match. The germline V gene encodes CDR1 SGHAT and CDR2 FQNNGV. This CDR3 is 16 amino acids long. The CDR3 spells CASSSYRGRFPGELFF. The CDR3 nucleotides are TGTGCCAGCAGCTCCTACAGGGGGCGCTTTCCCGGGGAGCTGTTTTTT. Full variable domain (missing parts from reference TRBV11-2 and TRBJ2-2): EAGVAQSPRYKIIEKRQSVAFWCNPISGHATLYWYQQILGQGPKLLIQFQNNGVVDDSQLPKDRFSAERLKGVDSTLKIQPAKLEDSAVYLCASSSYRGRFPGELFFGEGSRLTVL.

The V gene is TRBV28, the J gene TRBJ2-1; no definite D call. This CDR3 has 14 residues. The germline V and J ends were trimmed by 6 bases and 2 bases, with 11 bases remaining between them. Germline assignment: CDR1 MDHEN and CDR2 SYDVKM. CDR3 loop: CASRSFGAYNEQFF. The CDR3 region has the DNA TGTGCCAGCAGATCCTTCGGAGCCTACAATGAGCAGTTCTTC. The full variable domain, in which reference TRBV28 and TRBJ2-1 provide the parts outside the CDR3, is DVKVTQSSRYLVKRTGEKVFLECVQDMDHENMFWYRQDPGLGLRLIYFSYDVKMKEKGDIPEGYSVSREKKERFSLILESASTNQTSMYLCASRSFGAYNEQFFGPGTRLTVL.

The V and J genes are TRBV7-2 and TRBJ2-7; unclear D gene. Per germline, CDR1 SGHTA and CDR2 FQGNSA. The CDR3 sequence is 13 residues long. The V end lost 3 bases, the J end lost 5 bases, and 11 bases lay between the germline ends. The CDR3 is CASSFFARDEQYF. In DNA form, the CDR3 reads TGTGCCAGCAGCTTTTTTGCCCGGGACGAGCAGTACTTC.

V usage is TRBV28 and J usage is TRBJ2-3; tentative D call: TRBD1 (6 bases). This CDR3 contains 14 residues. Germline CDR1 MDHEN, CDR2 SYDVKM. V shed 4 bases and J shed 2 bases, with 10 bases lying between them. Written as DNA, the CDR3 is TGTGCCAGCAGTTCCGGACAGCTCACAGATACGCAGTATTTT. Translated: CASSSGQLTDTQYF.

The rearrangement links TRBV7-2 to TRBJ1-2, with D unclear. Trimming took 2 bases from V and 13 from J, leaving 14 bases between them. The germline V gene has CDR1 SGHTA and CDR2 FQGNSA. CDR3 length: 12 amino acids. CDR3 DNA: TGTGCCAGCAGCTTATCAATGGGGTTGAGCACCTTC. Its translation: CASSLSMGLSTF.

Here the CDR3 DNA reads TGTGCCAGCAGTCATCAGGGTTTTGAAAATGAAAAACTGTTTTTT. The encoded protein is CASSHQGFENEKLFF. The V gene is TRBV5-6, the J gene TRBJ1-4, with D maybe TRBD1 (5 bases). V was cut by 5 bases and J by 5 bases, with 16 bases left in between. The length of the CDR3 is 15 residues. Germline values: CDR1 SGHDT, CDR2 YYEEEE.

This chain joins TRBV15 and TRBJ2-2, with D maybe TRBD1 (6 bases). Germline-derived CDR1 and CDR2 are LNHNV and YYDKDF (reference sequence). Trimming removed 3 bases at V and 4 bases at J, with 15 bases between. The length of the CDR3 is 16 residues. The CDR3, as DNA: TGTGCCACCAGCAGGTCCGGGACAATCGGCACCGGGGAGCTGTTTTTT. Its translation: CATSRSGTIGTGELFF. Full variable domain (rest looked up from reference TRBV15 and TRBJ2-2): DAMVIQNPRYQVTQFGKPVTLSCSQTLNHNVMYWYQQKSSQAPKLLFHYYDKDFNNEADTPDNFQSRRPNTSFCFLDIRSPGLGDTAMYLCATSRSGTIGTGELFFGEGSRLTVL.

The genes are TRBV5-4 and TRBJ1-2; D is possibly TRBD1 (6 bases). Trimming took 4 bases from V and 4 from J, leaving 8 bases between them. The CDR3 is made up of 12 amino acids. CDR1 and CDR2 (germline): SGHNT, YYREEE (reference sequence). DNA for the CDR3: TGTGCCAGCAGCGCGGACAGCTATGGCTACACCTTC. This encodes CASSADSYGYTF.

The rearrangement joins TRBV30 to TRBJ2-5, with no clear D. Germline CDR1 reads GTSNPN; CDR2 reads SVGIG (reference sequence). The CDR3 consists of 13 residues. Trimming left V 2 bases short and J 4 bases short, with 11 bases between. The CDR3 nucleotides are TGTGCCTGGAGTAGGGATAGTTCAGAGACCCAGTACTTC. This sequence encodes CAWSRDSSETQYF.

J is TRBJ1-3 and V is TRBV10-3, with 10 bases identical to TRBD1. The CDR3 consists of 14 residues. Germline loops: CDR1 ENHRY, CDR2 SYGVKD. V was clipped by 6 bases and J by 7 bases; unmatched bases: 6. The CDR3 DNA reads as TGTGCCATCAGGGGGACAGGGGAAGGGAACACCATATATTTT. It is translated as CAIRGTGEGNTIYF.

The chain links TRBV29-1 to TRBJ1-6; possible D gene TRBD1, 5 bases. Germline assignment: CDR1 SQVTM and CDR2 ANQGSEA. V lost 5 bases to trimming and J lost 7 bases, with 12 bases between them. The CDR3 extends over 13 amino acids. The CDR3 reads CSVRETANSPLHF. DNA for the CDR3: TGCAGCGTTCGCGAGACAGCCAATTCACCCCTCCACTTT. The variable domain in full, completed from reference TRBV29-1 and TRBJ1-6, reads SAVISQKPSRDICQRGTSLTIQCQVDSQVTMMFWYRQQPGQSLTLIATANQGSEATYESGFVIDKFPISRPNLTFSTLTVSNMSPEDSSIYLCSVRETANSPLHFGNGTRLTVT.

This chain uses TRBV28 with TRBJ1-1, with TRBD1 identical over 8 bases. This CDR3 has 14 amino acids. From germline, CDR1 is MDHEN and CDR2 SYDVKM. J gave up 10 bases and V 11 bases, and 18 bases lay outside the gene matches. CDR3 bases: TGTGCCTCTAACCGGGACAGGTTGGTTCTTGGAGCTTTCTTT. Its protein is CASNRDRLVLGAFF.

The gene calls are TRBV18 and TRBJ2-2; D perhaps matches TRBD1 (5 bases). V was clipped by 3 bases and J by 2 bases, with 7 bases between them. Germline CDR1 and CDR2: KGHSH and LQKENI. This CDR3 has 14 residues. For the CDR3, the DNA is TGTGCCAGCTCACCCCAGGGTAACACCGGGGAGCTGTTTTTT. Its protein product is CASSPQGNTGELFF.

The J gene is TRBJ2-7, the V gene TRBV7-2; 10 bases line up with TRBD2. Trimming removed 1 base from V and 0 bases from J; junction bases left unmatched: 3. This CDR3 spans 16 amino acids. CDR1 and CDR2 from the germline V gene are SGHTA and FQGNSA. In DNA, the CDR3 is TGTGCCAGCAGCTTAGGACTAGCGGGTGTCTCCTACGAGCAGTACTTC. Amino acid sequence: CASSLGLAGVSYEQYF.

This sequence joins TRBV11-2 and TRBJ2-1, with 12 bases identical to TRBD2. The CDR3 is made up of 17 amino acids. Losses at the gene ends were 2 bases for V and 6 bases for J; bases not matched to a gene: 8. The V gene's germline CDR1 is SGHAT and CDR2 FQNNGV. CDR3 nucleotides: TGTGCCAGCAGCTTATCCCTGACTAGCGGGGGCCGCAATGAGCAGTTCTTC. This sequence encodes CASSLSLTSGGRNEQFF. Full variable domain (rest looked up from reference TRBV11-2 and TRBJ2-1): EAGVAQSPRYKIIEKRQSVAFWCNPISGHATLYWYQQILGQGPKLLIQFQNNGVVDDSQLPKDRFSAERLKGVDSTLKIQPAKLEDSAVYLCASSLSLTSGGRNEQFFGPGTRLTVL.

V gene TRBV7-8 combines with J gene TRBJ1-2, with D possibly being TRBD1 (6 bases). The germline V and J ends were trimmed by 5 bases and 3 bases, with 13 bases remaining between them. Germline V lookup: CDR1 SGHVS, CDR2 FQNEAQ. CDR3 length equals 14 residues. The chain's CDR3 is CASSERTAYYGYTF. DNA of the CDR3: TGTGCCAGCAGCGAGAGGACAGCTTACTATGGCTACACCTTC.